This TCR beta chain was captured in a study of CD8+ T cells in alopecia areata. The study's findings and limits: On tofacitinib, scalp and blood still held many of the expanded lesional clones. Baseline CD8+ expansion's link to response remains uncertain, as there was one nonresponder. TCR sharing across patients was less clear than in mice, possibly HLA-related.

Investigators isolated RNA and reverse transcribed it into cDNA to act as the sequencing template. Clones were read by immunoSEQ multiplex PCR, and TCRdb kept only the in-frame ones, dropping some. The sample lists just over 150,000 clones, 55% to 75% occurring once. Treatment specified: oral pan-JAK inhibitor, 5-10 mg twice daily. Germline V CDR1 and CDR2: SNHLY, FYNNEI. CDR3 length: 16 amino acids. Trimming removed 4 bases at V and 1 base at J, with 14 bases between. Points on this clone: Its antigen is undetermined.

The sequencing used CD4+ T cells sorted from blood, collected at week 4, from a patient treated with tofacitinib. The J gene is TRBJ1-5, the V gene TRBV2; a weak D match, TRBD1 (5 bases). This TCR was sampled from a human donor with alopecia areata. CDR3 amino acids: CASSGGVGPSNQPQHF. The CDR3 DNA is TGTGCCAGCAGTGGGGGGGTCGGTCCGAGCAATCAGCCCCAGCATTTT. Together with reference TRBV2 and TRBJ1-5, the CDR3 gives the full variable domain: EPEVTQTPSHQVTQMGQEVILRCVPISNHLYFYWYRQILGQKVEFLVSFYNNEISEKSEIFDDQFSVERPDGSNFTLKIRSTKLEDSAMYFCASSGGVGPSNQPQHFGDGTRLSIL.